The clone carrying this TCR beta chain was recorded a few times. What it binds is unknown. The data were taken from a study of T cell repertoires in cytomegalovirus infection. Across the whole study: Recently identified HLA-C-restricted and well-studied HLA-B-restricted CMV epitopes were used. The public TCR beta signatures pointed to both CMV infection and matching HLA type. Findings of the study overall: Ex vivo, HLA-C-restricted CMV-specific TCR beta clonotypes prevailed over the rest of the response.

TCRdb used MiXCR to reprocess the reads, holding one entry per CDR3 protein. This table has some 800,000 distinct CDR3 sequences, about 30% appearing once. The V end was cut by 6 bases, the J end by 5 bases, with 12 bases between. This CDR3 region has 13 residues. The germline CDR1 and CDR2 sequences are MNHEY and SVGEGT. The sequencing here drew on cultured CD8+ T cells from PBMCs, taken from culture after CMV antigen stimulation. The rearrangement links TRBV6-2 or TRBV6-3 to TRBJ2-3; tentative D call: TRBD2 (5 bases). This TCR was recovered from a human donor in good health (CMV status not recorded). Some clones in this sample may be carry-over from other donors' samples. The CDR3 coding sequence is TGTGCCAGCAGCCGCCGCGGGTTAGATACGCAGTATTTT. Protein product: CASSRRGLDTQYF.